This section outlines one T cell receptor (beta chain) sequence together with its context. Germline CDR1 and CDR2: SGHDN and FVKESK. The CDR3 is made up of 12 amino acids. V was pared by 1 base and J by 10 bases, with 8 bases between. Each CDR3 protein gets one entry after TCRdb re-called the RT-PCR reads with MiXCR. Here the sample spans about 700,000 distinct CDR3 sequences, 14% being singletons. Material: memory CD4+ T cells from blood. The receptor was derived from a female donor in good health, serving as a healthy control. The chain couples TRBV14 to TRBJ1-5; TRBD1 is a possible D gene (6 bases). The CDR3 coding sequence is TGTGCCAGCAGCCAAGGGGACACTCCCCAGCATTTT. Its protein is CASSQGDTPQHF.